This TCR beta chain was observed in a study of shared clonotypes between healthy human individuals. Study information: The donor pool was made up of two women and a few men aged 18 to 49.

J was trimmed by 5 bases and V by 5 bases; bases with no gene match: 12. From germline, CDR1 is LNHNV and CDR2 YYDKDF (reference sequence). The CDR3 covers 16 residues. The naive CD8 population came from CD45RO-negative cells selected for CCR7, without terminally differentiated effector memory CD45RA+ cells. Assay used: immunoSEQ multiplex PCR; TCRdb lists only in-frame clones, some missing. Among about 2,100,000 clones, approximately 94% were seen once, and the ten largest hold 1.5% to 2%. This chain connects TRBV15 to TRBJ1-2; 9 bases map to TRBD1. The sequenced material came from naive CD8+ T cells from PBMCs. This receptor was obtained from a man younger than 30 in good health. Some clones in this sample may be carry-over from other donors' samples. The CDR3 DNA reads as TGTGCCACCAGCCGGAACCGGGACAGGGTTATATATGGCTACACCTTC. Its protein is CATSRNRDRVIYGYTF.